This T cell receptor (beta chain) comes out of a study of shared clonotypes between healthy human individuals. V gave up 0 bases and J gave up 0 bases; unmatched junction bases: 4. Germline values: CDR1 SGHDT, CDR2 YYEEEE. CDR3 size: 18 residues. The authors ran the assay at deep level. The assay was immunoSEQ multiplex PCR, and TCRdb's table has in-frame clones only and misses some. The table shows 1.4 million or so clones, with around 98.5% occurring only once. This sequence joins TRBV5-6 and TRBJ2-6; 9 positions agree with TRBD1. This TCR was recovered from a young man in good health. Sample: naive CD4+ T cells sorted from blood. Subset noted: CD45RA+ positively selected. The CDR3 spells CASSLGRTGVSGANVLTF. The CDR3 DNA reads TGTGCCAGCAGCTTGGGTCGGACAGGGGTCTCTGGGGCCAACGTCCTGACTTTC.